The entry that follows covers one T cell receptor (beta chain) sequence. Its matching antigen is unknown. TCRdb reprocessed the 5' RACE reads with MiXCR, giving one entry per CDR3 protein. This sample carries 300,000 to 450,000 distinct CDR3 sequences, roughly 7.5% of them seen once, and the ten largest clones take roughly 15%. The data were taken from a study of T cells after yellow fever vaccination. V gave up 0 bases and J gave up 6 bases, with 12 bases separating them. CDR3 length equals 15 residues. Germline CDR1 and CDR2: KGHSH and LQKENI. General study points: FACS-sorted repertoires could contain abundant clonotypes contaminating from the bulk population.

Sequencing used PBMCs, obtained roughly 47 days after the first yellow fever vaccination. The chain uses TRBV18 and TRBJ2-1; D may be TRBD1 (5 bases). The clonotype comes from a young man who received the YFV17D yellow fever vaccine. The CDR3 here is CASSPPELQGNEQFF. The CDR3 nucleotides read TGTGCCAGCTCACCACCGGAACTTCAGGGCAATGAGCAGTTCTTC.